This T cell receptor beta chain was recovered during a study of cytotoxic CD8 clonotypes in ibrutinib-treated CLL (dated by TCRdb to the early 2020s). For context, the study as a whole: The cohort included around 15 treatment-naive and roughly 10 relapsed/refractory patients; 17 to 18 were IGHV unmutated. Response samples were obtained after a median of roughly 13 months of treatment, with a range of about 6 to 36 months. Samples averaged about 260,000 productive templates and 80,000 to 100,000 productive rearrangements. All remission and progressive disease samples were collected while patients were still receiving ibrutinib. Responses were partial in roughly 24 patients and complete in 2; after median about 68 months follow-up, some 15 stayed in remission and some twelve progressed. Longitudinal samples were obtainable from 26 of the 86 participants in the trial. Cryopreserved peripheral blood mononuclear cells were collected before treatment, at response, and at either disease progression or sustained remission.

A MiSeq instrument was used for deep resolution sequencing, which targeted depths ranging from 1 in 1 million up to 1 in 200,000 T cells, with coverage averaging 10x for each clonotype. The immunoSEQ hsTCRB Kit was used to generate TCR beta libraries. The study's own analysis went as follows. The data were analyzed with ImmunoSEQ Analyzer and ImmunoSEQ Data Assistant, and V, D and J gene assignments followed IMGT definitions. Clonality was computed as one minus normalized Shannon entropy of productive rearrangement frequencies, ranging from 0 to 1. Only overrepresented clonotypes making up at least 0.05% of each patient's repertoire were included in the public clonotype analysis. Repertoires from some 14 age-matched healthy donors in immuneACCESS were used as clonality controls. Not all clones reach the TCRdb copy of this immuneACCESS table, which keeps in-frame sequences only. Checked studies attribute under half of the gap to unresolved V genes and leave the rest unexplained. V and J calls and clone size are as listed in that table; D and trimming were resolved from the DNA. This sample gives 110,000 or so clones in total; about 50% of them show up just once. The ten biggest clones cover about 39% of the sample.

This clone has a handful of counts. What this receptor recognizes is not known. Base qualities are not at hand, and no much larger clone is one base apart. There are 17 amino acids in the CDR3, from cysteine to phenylalanine inclusive. The only DNA kept is the CDR3, 51 bases in frame from the first base. The V end gives up 3 bases and the J end 10 bases, leaving 14 bases in the junction not matched to a gene. For CDR1 and CDR2, the germline V gene lists SGHVS and FQNEAQ. On the study overall, not on this receptor specifically: Sampling times were not matched between patients in sustained remission and patients whose disease was progressing, and lymph node repertoires were not examined. Public clonotypes were rare and either shrank or stayed stable during treatment, and the rise in clonality at ibrutinib response reflected expansion of private clonotypes. Clonality increased at ibrutinib response, stayed stable in sustained remission, and fell back toward baseline at progression. Baseline clonality exceeded that of age-matched healthy donors and correlated strongly with circulating CD8+ T-cell counts.

According to the study, the label for this sample's time point signals: roughly 2 years on ibrutinib. For TCR beta library preparation, roughly 2 micrograms of genomic DNA were extracted from the cryopreserved PBMCs. Longitudinal blood samples from CLL patients on ibrutinib monotherapy were analyzed using high-throughput TCR beta sequencing. The patients took part in an open-label, single-center phase 2 trial of ibrutinib monotherapy. The chain couples TRBV7-8 to TRBJ1-6, with 8 junctional bases fitting TRBD1. The sequenced sample was PBMCs, obtained after 24 months of ibrutinib treatment. The TCR sequence derives from a human donor with chronic lymphocytic leukemia. Here is the DNA: TGTGCCAGCAGCTTCTACCGGGACAGGAGTATAATGTCACCCCTCCACTTT. This codes for CASSFYRDRSIMSPLHF.